Listed here are 11 T cell receptor beta chains from one sample, sequenced in a study of cytomegalovirus exposure and HLA in healthy donors. The PCR contained 60 Vbeta and 13 Jbeta primers. The protocol was immunoSEQ multiplex PCR, while the TCRdb copy is restricted to in-frame clones and leaves out a portion. The sample lists about 100,000 clones, about three quarters occurring once. Sample: PBMCs. The receptors stem from a male donor in good health and CMV-seropositive.

The chain employs TRBV6-5 and TRBJ2-5; 10 bases are a match to TRBD2. CDR1 and CDR2 from the germline V gene are MNHEY and SVGAGI. The CDR3 is 14 residues long. After removal of 6 bases from V and 5 bases from J, the junction contained 6 bases not matched to a gene. CDR3 bases: TGTGCCAGCAGACAGCGGGGGGGCCCCGAGACCCAGTACTTC. Protein sequence: CASRQRGGPETQYF.

The chain couples TRBV19 to TRBJ1-2; no definite D call. Trimming took off 1 base at V and 3 bases at J, with 3 bases between the two ends. The CDR3 is 12 residues long. Germline assignment: CDR1 LNHDA and CDR2 SQIVND (reference sequence). The chain's CDR3 is CASSIADYGYTF. CDR3 nucleotide sequence: TGTGCCAGTAGTATAGCTGACTATGGCTACACCTTC.

The chain joins TRBV5-1 to TRBJ2-3; D perhaps matches TRBD2 (5 bases). This CDR3 has 14 amino acids. Trimming removed 3 bases from V and 5 bases from J, with 13 bases in between. Germline V gives CDR1 SGHRS, CDR2 YFSETQ. This chain's CDR3 is CASSSGLGLDTQYF. For the CDR3, the DNA is TGCGCCAGCAGCTCGGGATTGGGTTTAGATACGCAGTATTTT.

J is TRBJ2-7 and V is TRBV6-5; 10 nucleotides align to TRBD1. Germline assignment: CDR1 MNHEY and CDR2 SVGAGI. The junction had 8 bases not matched to a gene; V was cut back by 6 bases and J by 3 bases. The CDR3 sequence is 15 residues long. CDR3 nucleotides: TGTGCCAGCAGCCCCGGGACAGGGGACCACTACGAGCAGTACTTC. This encodes CASSPGTGDHYEQYF.

This clone has just a few counts. This chain links TRBV18 with TRBJ2-1, with a tentative D call TRBD2 (5 bases). The CDR3 runs 15 residues. Germline loops: CDR1 KGHSH, CDR2 LQKENI. The V end was cut by 8 bases, the J end by 5 bases, with 19 bases between. The CDR3 DNA reads as TGTGCCAGCCATGCAGCAGGAGGTGCGAACAATGAGCAGTTCTTC. This codes for CASHAAGGANNEQFF.

The chain is built from TRBV5-6 and TRBJ2-7; tentative D call: TRBD2 (6 bases). The V gene lost 0 bases and the J gene lost 0 bases, with 13 bases spanning the gap. Germline values: CDR1 SGHDT, CDR2 YYEEEE. This CDR3 comprises 16 residues. The DNA of the CDR3 is TGTGCCAGCAGCTTGGCCATCGGGGGTTTCTCCTACGAGCAGTACTTC. Amino acids: CASSLAIGGFSYEQYF.

The chain recombines TRBV18 with TRBJ2-3, with a tentative D call TRBD2 (6 bases). The CDR3 is 15 residues long. The V gene's germline CDR1 is KGHSH and CDR2 LQKENI. Trimming shortened V by 6 bases and J by 3 bases, and 16 bases separated the two germline ends. The DNA for the CDR3 is TGTGCCAGCTCCCCTTCGACCGCGGGAACAGATACGCAGTATTTT. Amino acids: CASSPSTAGTDTQYF.

This chain joins TRBV28 and TRBJ1-6, with D hard to call. The CDR3 runs to 12 residues. Trimming shortened V by 7 bases and J by 10 bases, and 11 bases separated the two germline ends. Germline V CDR1 and CDR2: MDHEN, SYDVKM. CDR3 sequence (DNA): TGTGCCAGCACCCTCTCTAGGTCACCCCTCCACTTT. Protein: CASTLSRSPLHF.

V and J are TRBV5-1 and TRBJ1-2; D is ambiguous. CDR1 is SGHRS and CDR2 is YFSETQ in the germline V gene. V lost 0 bases, J lost 4 bases, and 13 bases lay in between. The CDR3 extends over 15 amino acids. The CDR3 bases are TGCGCCAGCAGCTTGGCCCCCCTAGGCGGCTATGGCTACACCTTC. As protein: CASSLAPLGGYGYTF.

The chain uses TRBV6-5 and TRBJ1-2; D is possibly TRBD1 (5 bases). Trimming took 4 bases from V and 4 from J, leaving 13 bases between them. Looked up from germline, CDR1 is MNHEY and CDR2 is SVGAGI. CDR3 length: 14 amino acids. The CDR3 sequence: CASSLSDRGYGYTF. The CDR3 DNA reads TGTGCCAGCAGTTTATCCGACAGAGGCTATGGCTACACCTTC.

The chain uses TRBV5-1 and TRBJ2-5, with TRBD1 as a possible D gene (6 bases). The germline V gene encodes CDR1 SGHRS and CDR2 YFSETQ. This CDR3 is 14 amino acids long. Between the trimmed V and J ends, which lost 8 bases and 3 bases, there was a span of 17 bases. In DNA, the CDR3 is TGCGCCAGTACACGGGACACCGGTGAAGAGACCCAGTACTTC. Its translation: CASTRDTGEETQYF.